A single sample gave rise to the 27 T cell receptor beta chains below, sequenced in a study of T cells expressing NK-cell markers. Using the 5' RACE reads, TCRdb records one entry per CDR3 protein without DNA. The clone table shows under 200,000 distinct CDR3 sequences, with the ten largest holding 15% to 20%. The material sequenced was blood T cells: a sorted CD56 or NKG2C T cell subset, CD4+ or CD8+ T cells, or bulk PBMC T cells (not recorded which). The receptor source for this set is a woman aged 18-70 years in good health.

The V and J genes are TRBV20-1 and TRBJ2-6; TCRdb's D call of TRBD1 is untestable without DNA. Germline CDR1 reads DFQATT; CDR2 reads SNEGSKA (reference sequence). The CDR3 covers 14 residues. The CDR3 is CSAKDRTGANVLTF.

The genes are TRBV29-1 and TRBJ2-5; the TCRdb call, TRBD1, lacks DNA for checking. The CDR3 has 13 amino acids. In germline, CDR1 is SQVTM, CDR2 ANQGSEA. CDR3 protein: CSVVDRAGETQYF.

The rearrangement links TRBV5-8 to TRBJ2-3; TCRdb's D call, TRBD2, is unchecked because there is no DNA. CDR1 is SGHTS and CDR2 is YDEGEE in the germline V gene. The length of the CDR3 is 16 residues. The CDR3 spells CASSLATRASTDTQYF.

The CDR3 is CATVETGDNYGYTF. V is TRBV7-9 and J is TRBJ1-2; TCRdb's D gene call, TRBD1, goes unchecked for lack of DNA. The CDR3 length is 14 residues. CDR1 and CDR2 (germline): SEHNR, FQNEAQ (reference sequence).

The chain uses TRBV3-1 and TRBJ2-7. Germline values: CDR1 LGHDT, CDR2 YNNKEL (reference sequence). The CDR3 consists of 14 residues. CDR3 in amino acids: CASRRQGTSYEQYF.

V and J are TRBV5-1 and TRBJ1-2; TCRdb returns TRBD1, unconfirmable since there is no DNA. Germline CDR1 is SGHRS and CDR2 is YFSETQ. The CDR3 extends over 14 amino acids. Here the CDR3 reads CASSRAGTAYGYTF.

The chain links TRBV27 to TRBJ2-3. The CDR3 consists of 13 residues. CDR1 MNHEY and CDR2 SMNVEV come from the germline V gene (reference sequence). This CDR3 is CASSYLLTDTQYF.

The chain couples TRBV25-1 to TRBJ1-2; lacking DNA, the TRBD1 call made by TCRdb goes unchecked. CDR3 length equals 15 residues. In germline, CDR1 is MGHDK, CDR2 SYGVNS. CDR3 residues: CASQNPQIPDYGYTF.

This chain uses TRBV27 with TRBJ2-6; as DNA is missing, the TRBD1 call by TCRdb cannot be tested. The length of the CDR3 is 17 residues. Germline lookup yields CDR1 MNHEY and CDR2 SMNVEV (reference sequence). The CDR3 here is CASTGHYFRPGANVLTF.

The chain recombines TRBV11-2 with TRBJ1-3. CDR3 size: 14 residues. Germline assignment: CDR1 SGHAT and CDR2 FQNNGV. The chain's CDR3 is CASSLVAQGNTIYF.

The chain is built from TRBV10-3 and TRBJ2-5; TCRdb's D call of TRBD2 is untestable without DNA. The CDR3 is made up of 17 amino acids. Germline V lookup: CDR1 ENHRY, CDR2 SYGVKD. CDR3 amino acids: CAISDVSGTSGSETQYF.

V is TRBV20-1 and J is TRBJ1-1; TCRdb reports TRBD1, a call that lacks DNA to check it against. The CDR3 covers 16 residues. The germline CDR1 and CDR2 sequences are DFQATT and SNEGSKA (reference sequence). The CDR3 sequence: CSATGTGGEGGTEAFF.

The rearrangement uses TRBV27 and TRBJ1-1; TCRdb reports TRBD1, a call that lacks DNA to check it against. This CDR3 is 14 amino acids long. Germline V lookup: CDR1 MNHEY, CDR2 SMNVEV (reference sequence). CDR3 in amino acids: CASSGRQGNTEAFF.

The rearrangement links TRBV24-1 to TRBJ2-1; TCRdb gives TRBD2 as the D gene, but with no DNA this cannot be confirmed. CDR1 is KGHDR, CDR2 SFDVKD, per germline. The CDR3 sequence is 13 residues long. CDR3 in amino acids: CATSRAGNNEQFF.

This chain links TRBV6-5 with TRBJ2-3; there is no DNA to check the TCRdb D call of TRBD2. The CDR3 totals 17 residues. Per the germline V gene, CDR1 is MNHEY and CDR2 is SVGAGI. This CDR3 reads CASSRDLLAASTDTQYF.

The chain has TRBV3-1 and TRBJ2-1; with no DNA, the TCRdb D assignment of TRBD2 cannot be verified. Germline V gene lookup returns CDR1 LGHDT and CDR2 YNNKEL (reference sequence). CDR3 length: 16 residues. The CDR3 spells CASSQRQLAINNEQFF.

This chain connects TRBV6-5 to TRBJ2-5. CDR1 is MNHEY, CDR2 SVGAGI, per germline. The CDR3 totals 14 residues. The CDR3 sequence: CASSYSRNQETQYF.

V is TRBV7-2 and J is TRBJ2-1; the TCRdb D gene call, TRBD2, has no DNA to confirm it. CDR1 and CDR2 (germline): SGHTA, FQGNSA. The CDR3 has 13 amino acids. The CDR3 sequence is CASSLQTSFEQFF.

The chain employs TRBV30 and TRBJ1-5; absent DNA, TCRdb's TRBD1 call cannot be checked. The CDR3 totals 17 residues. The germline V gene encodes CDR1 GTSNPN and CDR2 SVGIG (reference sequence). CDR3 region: CAWSPVRGTGTSQPQHF.

The CDR3 loop reads CASSLIPGPSGYTF. The gene calls are TRBV7-3 and TRBJ1-2. Looked up from germline, CDR1 is SGHTA and CDR2 is FQGTGA. The CDR3 covers 14 residues.

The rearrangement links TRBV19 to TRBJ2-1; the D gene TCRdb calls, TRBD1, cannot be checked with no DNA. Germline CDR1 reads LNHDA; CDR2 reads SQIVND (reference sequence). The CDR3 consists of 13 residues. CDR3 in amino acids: CASRKSGTGEQFF.

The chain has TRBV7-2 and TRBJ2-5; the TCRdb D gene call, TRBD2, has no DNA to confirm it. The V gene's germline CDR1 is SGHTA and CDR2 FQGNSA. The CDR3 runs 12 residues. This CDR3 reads CASSKEGETQYF.

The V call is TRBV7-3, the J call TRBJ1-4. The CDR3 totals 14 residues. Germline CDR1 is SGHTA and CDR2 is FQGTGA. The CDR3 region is CASSSGRAGEKLFF.

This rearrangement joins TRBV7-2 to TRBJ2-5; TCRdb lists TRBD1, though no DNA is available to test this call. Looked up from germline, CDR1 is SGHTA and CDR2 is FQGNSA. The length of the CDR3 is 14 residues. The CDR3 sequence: CASSLPGGVETQYF.

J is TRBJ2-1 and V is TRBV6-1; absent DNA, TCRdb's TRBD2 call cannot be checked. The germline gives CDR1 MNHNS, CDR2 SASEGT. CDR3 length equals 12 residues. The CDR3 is CASGGRRNEQFF.

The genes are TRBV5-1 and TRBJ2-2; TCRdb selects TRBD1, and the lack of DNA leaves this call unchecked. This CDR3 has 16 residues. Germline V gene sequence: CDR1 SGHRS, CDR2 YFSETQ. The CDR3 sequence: CASSLAGQGNPGELFF. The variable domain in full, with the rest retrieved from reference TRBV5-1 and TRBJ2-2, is KAGVTQTPRYLIKTRGQQVTLSCSPISGHRSVSWYQQTPGQGLQFLFEYFSETQRNKGNFPGRFSGRQFSNSRSEMNVSTLELGDSALYLCASSLAGQGNPGELFFGEGSRLTVL.

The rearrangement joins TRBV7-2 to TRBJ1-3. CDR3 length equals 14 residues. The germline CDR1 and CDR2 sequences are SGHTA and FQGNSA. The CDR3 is CASSFQSSGNTIYF.